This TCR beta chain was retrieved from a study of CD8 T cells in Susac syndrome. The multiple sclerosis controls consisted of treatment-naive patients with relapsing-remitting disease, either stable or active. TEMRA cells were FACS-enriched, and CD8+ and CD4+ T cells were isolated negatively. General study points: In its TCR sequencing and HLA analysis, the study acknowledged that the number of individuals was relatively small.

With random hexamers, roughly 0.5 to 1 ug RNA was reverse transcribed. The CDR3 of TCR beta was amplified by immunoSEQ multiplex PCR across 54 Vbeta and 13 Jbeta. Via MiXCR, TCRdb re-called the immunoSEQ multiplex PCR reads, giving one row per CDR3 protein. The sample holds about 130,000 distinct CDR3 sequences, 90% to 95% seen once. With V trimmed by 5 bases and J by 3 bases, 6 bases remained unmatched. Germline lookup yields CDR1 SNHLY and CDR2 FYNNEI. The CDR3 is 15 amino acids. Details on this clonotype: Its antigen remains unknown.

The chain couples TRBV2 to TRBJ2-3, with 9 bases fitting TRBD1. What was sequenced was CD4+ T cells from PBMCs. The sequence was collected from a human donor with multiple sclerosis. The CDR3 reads CASSRTGDRTDTQYF. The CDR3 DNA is TGTGCCAGCAGTCGGACAGGGGACCGGACAGATACGCAGTATTTT. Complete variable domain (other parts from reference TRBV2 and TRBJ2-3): EPEVTQTPSHQVTQMGQEVILRCVPISNHLYFYWYRQILGQKVEFLVSFYNNEISEKSEIFDDQFSVERPDGSNFTLKIRSTKLEDSAMYFCASSRTGDRTDTQYFGPGTRLTVL.